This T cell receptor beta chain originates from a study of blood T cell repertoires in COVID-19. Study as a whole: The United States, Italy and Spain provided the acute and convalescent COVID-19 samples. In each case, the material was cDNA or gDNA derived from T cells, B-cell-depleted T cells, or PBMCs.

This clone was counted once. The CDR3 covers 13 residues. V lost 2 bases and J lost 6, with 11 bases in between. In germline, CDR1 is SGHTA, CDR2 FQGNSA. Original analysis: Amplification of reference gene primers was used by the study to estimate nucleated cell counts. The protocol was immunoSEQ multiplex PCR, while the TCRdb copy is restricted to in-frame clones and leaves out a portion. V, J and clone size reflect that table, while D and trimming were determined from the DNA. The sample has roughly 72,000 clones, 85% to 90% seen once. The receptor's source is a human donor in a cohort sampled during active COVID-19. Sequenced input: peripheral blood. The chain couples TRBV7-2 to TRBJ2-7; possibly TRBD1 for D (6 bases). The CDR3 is CASSLNRAGEQYF. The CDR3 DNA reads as TGTGCCAGCAGCTTAAACAGGGCTGGCGAGCAGTACTTC.